The T cell receptor (beta chain) under discussion was sequenced for a study of blood T cells in healthy people across ages. The CDR3 extends over 8 amino acids. Germline-derived CDR1 and CDR2 are MDHEN and SYDVKM. It was with a sample-barcoded 5' primer and a J-beta primer mix that a second PCR of roughly 7 to 12 cycles was run. From the 5' RACE reads, TCRdb called clonotypes with MiXCR, one entry per CDR3 protein. The sample has 800,000 to 1,300,000 distinct CDR3 sequences; roughly 24% are singletons. This same sample was also taken into another study, of T cells of mothers and their children.

The sequencing input was blood. The TCR was taken from a girl aged 2 to 10 in good health. The chain links TRBV28 to TRBJ2-5; D gene ambiguous. Judging by the DNA end, TRBJ2-1 fits better; the J call may be wrong. CDR3 DNA sequence: TGTGCCGTAGATGAGCAGTTCTTC. This gives the protein CAVDEQFF.